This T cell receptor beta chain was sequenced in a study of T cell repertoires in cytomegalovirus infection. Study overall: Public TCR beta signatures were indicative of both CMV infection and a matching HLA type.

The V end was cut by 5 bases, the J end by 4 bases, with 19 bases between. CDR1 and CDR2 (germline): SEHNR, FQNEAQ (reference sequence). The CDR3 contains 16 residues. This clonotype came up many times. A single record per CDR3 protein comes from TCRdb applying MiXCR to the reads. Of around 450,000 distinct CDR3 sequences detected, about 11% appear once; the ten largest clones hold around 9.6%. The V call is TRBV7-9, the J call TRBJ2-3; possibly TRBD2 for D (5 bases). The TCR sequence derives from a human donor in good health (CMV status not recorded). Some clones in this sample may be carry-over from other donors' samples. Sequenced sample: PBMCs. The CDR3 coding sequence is TGTGCCAGCAGCCCCCGGACTGGGCCAGGCTCAGATACGCAGTATTTT. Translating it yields CASSPRTGPGSDTQYF.